The T cell receptor beta chain under discussion was sequenced for a study of control samples from healthy donors and cancer patients. Clones were sequenced by immunoSEQ multiplex PCR, and TCRdb holds only the in-frame ones, with some missing. The repertoire holds roughly 400,000 clones, with around 90% as singletons. CDR1 and CDR2 (germline): LGHNA, YSLEER. V lost 1 base and J 7 bases, leaving 11 bases between the germline ends. There are 14 residues in the CDR3. Sequencing was performed on PBMCs. This TCR was recovered from a man aged 40-55 years with head and neck cancer. V gene TRBV4-3 combines with J gene TRBJ1-3; maybe TRBD1 (6 bases). The CDR3 region is CASSQVQGVNTIYF. DNA for the CDR3: TGCGCCAGCAGCCAAGTACAGGGTGTGAACACCATATATTTT.